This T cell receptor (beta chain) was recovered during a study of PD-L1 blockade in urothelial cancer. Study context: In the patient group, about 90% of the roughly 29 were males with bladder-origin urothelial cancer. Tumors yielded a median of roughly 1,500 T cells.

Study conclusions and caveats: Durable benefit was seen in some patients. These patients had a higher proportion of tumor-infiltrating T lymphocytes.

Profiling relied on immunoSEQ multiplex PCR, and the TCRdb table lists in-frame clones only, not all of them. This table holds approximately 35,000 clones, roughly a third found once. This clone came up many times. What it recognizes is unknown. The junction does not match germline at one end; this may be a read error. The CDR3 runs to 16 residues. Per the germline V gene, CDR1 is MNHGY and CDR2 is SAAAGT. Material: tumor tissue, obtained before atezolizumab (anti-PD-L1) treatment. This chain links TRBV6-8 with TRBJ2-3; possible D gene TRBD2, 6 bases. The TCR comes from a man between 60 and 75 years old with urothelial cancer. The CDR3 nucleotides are TGTGCCATCAGTTCTATGCCCGGGACTAGCACAGATACGCAGTATTTT. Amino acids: CAISSMPGTSTDTQYF.